This T cell receptor beta chain was profiled in a study of blood T cells in healthy people across ages. To note about this clonotype: The antigen is undetermined.

With a J-beta primer mix and a sample-barcoded 5' primer, a second PCR ran about 7 to 11 cycles. TCRdb reprocessed the 5' RACE reads with MiXCR, giving one entry per CDR3 protein. The repertoire holds 2 million or so distinct CDR3 sequences, with 49% as singletons. Overall study findings and caveats: Expanded clonotype changes were possibly confounded by unknown donor CMV status.

Losses at the gene ends were 6 bases for V and 10 bases for J; bases not matched to a gene: 10. CDR1 and CDR2 from the germline V gene are SNHLY and FYNNEI. The CDR3 is made up of 13 amino acids. Those donating, healthy Caucasian individuals from Russia, were aged roughly 6 to 100. Sequencing used blood. This TCR was recovered from a middle-aged woman in good health. The chain joins TRBV2 to TRBJ2-3, with TRBD1 matching over 7 bases. The CDR3 DNA is TGTGCCAGCAGGGATACAGGGGTCGGTGCGCAGTATTTT. Its translation is CASRDTGVGAQYF.